These 25 T cell receptor beta chains were sequenced from one sample in a study of blood T cell repertoires in COVID-19. Data came from immunoSEQ multiplex PCR; TCRdb stores just in-frame clones and leaves some out. Of 400,000 or so clones in the sample, around 87% were seen once. The sequencing sample was made of PBMCs or T cells enriched from blood (not recorded which). Receptors originate from a man aged 35 to 55 in a cohort exposed to, infected with or recovered from COVID-19 (not recorded which).

This chain uses TRBV19 with TRBJ1-5; 7 bases are shared with TRBD1. Germline V gives CDR1 LNHDA, CDR2 SQIVND (reference sequence). The V and J ends lost 4 bases and 3 bases, in that order; junction bases with no gene match: 9. The CDR3 totals 16 residues. The CDR3 bases are TGTGCCAGTAGTACCCTTAACAGGGGTAACAATCAGCCCCAGCATTTT. It specifies CASSTLNRGNNQPQHF. Combining the CDR3 with reference TRBV19 and TRBJ1-5 gives the whole variable domain DGGITQSPKYLFRKEGQNVTLSCEQNLNHDAMYWYRQDPGQGLRLIYYSQIVNDFQKGDIAEGYSVSREKKESFPLTVTSAQKNPTAFYLCASSTLNRGNNQPQHFGDGTRLSIL.

This chain joins TRBV20-1 and TRBJ2-3; the match to TRBD1 covers 9 bases. The germline V gene encodes CDR1 DFQATT and CDR2 SNEGSKA (reference sequence). CDR3 size: 16 residues. Trimming at V came to 3 bases and at J to 5 bases, leaving 12 bases not matched to a gene. The CDR3 sequence: CSASYPRQGGKDTQYF. Here the CDR3 DNA reads TGCAGTGCTAGTTATCCCCGACAGGGGGGAAAAGATACGCAGTATTTT.

J is TRBJ2-7 and V is TRBV7-5; the table's D call TRBD2 went unverified against the DNA. TRBV7-5 is a listed pseudogene. There are 15 residues in the CDR3. CDR3 sequence: CVRSPVGGFTYEQYF. The CDR3 DNA sequence: TGTGTCAGAAGCCCCGTGGGGGGTTTTACCTACGAGCAGTACTTC.

The chain has TRBV4-1 and TRBJ2-1, with 13 nucleotides matching TRBD2. V lost 3 bases to trimming and J lost 7 bases; unmatched junction nucleotides: 6. From germline, CDR1 is MGHRA and CDR2 YSYEKL. CDR3 length: 16 residues. DNA for the CDR3: TGCGCCAGCAGCCACACGACTAGCGGGAGGAGTAATGAGCAGTTCTTC. Residues: CASSHTTSGRSNEQFF.

The chain carries TRBV18 and TRBJ2-7; 8 bases align to TRBD1. Losses at the gene ends were 4 bases for V and 2 bases for J; bases not matched to a gene: 10. Germline V gives CDR1 KGHSH, CDR2 LQKENI. This CDR3 contains 16 residues. The chain's CDR3 is CASSQGTGTGAYEQYF. In DNA form, the CDR3 reads TGTGCCAGCTCACAGGGGACCGGGACAGGCGCCTACGAGCAGTACTTC. Drawing the rest from reference TRBV18 and TRBJ2-7, the complete variable domain is NAGVMQNPRHLVRRRGQEARLRCSPMKGHSHVYWYRQLPEEGLKFMVYLQKENIIDESGMPKERFSAEFPKEGPSILRIQQVVRGDSAAYFCASSQGTGTGAYEQYFGPGTRLTVT.

This chain joins TRBV28 and TRBJ2-5, with a possible D match to TRBD2 (5 bases). V was shortened by 3 bases and J by 4 bases, with 9 bases between the two germline ends. The CDR3 is 13 residues long. Germline loops: CDR1 MDHEN, CDR2 SYDVKM. The CDR3 reads CASSFVRGETQYF. In DNA, the CDR3 is TGTGCCAGCAGTTTTGTTCGGGGAGAGACCCAGTACTTC.

This chain joins TRBV9 and TRBJ2-3, with TRBD2 identical over 9 bases. Germline V gene sequence: CDR1 SGDLS, CDR2 YYNGEE. The CDR3 has 15 residues. The ends lost 2 bases at V and 4 bases at J; junction bases unmatched: 5. CDR3 sequence: CASSVGGRVADTQYF. CDR3 DNA sequence: TGTGCCAGCAGCGTTGGCGGGAGGGTAGCAGATACGCAGTATTTT.

The gene calls are TRBV9 and TRBJ1-6, with D perhaps matching TRBD1 (6 bases). Looked up from germline, CDR1 is SGDLS and CDR2 is YYNGEE. The CDR3 has 16 residues. V gave up 0 bases and J gave up 8 bases, with 15 bases separating them. The CDR3 DNA sequence: TGTGCCAGCAGCGTAGGTCCAGGGACAAGCTATTCACCCCTCCACTTT. This codes for CASSVGPGTSYSPLHF.

The chain's CDR3 is CASSPTGTVSSGANVLTF. DNA of the CDR3: TGCGCCAGCAGCCCTACGGGGACAGTGAGCTCTGGGGCCAACGTCCTGACTTTC. The rearrangement joins TRBV5-1 to TRBJ2-6, with 7 bases that match TRBD1. Germline CDR1 reads SGHRS; CDR2 reads YFSETQ. V trimming: 4 bases; J trimming: 0 bases; junction bases outside the gene matches: 10. This CDR3 comprises 18 residues. Full variable domain (remainder filled in from reference TRBV5-1 and TRBJ2-6): KAGVTQTPRYLIKTRGQQVTLSCSPISGHRSVSWYQQTPGQGLQFLFEYFSETQRNKGNFPGRFSGRQFSNSRSEMNVSTLELGDSALYLCASSPTGTVSSGANVLTFGAGSRLTVL.

V gene TRBV19 combines with J gene TRBJ2-1; 9 bases fit TRBD2. Germline V gives CDR1 LNHDA, CDR2 SQIVND (reference sequence). Unmatched junction bases numbered 9, after V lost 5 bases and J lost 7 bases. CDR3 size: 15 residues. CDR3 nucleotides: TGTGCCAGTAGTGTGCTCGGACTAGCGATTAATGAGCAGTTCTTC. Amino acids: CASSVLGLAINEQFF.

The genes are TRBV15 and TRBJ2-1; D ambiguous. CDR3 length: 16 amino acids. In germline, CDR1 is LNHNV, CDR2 YYDKDF (reference sequence). V lost 5 bases and J 3 bases, leaving 17 bases between the germline ends. The CDR3 sequence is CATSATTPAIYNEQFF. CDR3 nucleotides: TGTGCCACCAGCGCCACAACACCCGCAATCTACAATGAGCAGTTCTTC.

The gene calls are TRBV7-9 and TRBJ2-6; no definite D call. CDR3 length equals 15 residues. CDR1 and CDR2 (germline): SEHNR, FQNEAQ (reference sequence). V lost 1 base and J 2 bases, leaving 6 bases between the germline ends. The CDR3 reads CASSLDLTGANVLTF. The CDR3 region has the DNA TGTGCCAGCAGCTTAGATTTAACTGGGGCCAACGTCCTGACTTTC.

J is TRBJ1-1 and V is TRBV28; maybe TRBD1 (5 bases). Germline V gene sequence: CDR1 MDHEN, CDR2 SYDVKM. Trimming stripped 7 bases from V and 4 bases from J, with 16 bases between. The CDR3 totals 14 residues. The CDR3 protein is CASTSPQTVTEAFF. As DNA, the CDR3 is TGTGCCAGCACCTCGCCGCAGACAGTCACTGAAGCTTTCTTT.

V usage is TRBV4-1 and J usage is TRBJ1-6, with 10 bases identical to TRBD1. J gave up 7 bases and V 0 bases, and 6 bases lay outside the gene matches. In germline, CDR1 is MGHRA, CDR2 YSYEKL. The CDR3 has 17 residues. CDR3 sequence reads: CASSQEVRQGANSPLHF. DNA of the CDR3: TGCGCCAGCAGCCAAGAAGTGAGACAGGGGGCAAATTCACCCCTCCACTTT.

The V gene is TRBV5-1, the J gene TRBJ1-1; 7 bases align to TRBD1. V dropped 0 bases and J dropped 3; count of bases not matched to a gene: 8. CDR1 and CDR2 (germline): SGHRS, YFSETQ. There are 16 residues in the CDR3. This CDR3 reads CASSLVRDRRYTEAFF. CDR3 nucleotide sequence: TGCGCCAGCAGCTTGGTAAGGGACAGACGTTACACTGAAGCTTTCTTT.

The chain recombines TRBV4-1 with TRBJ1-2, with no clear D. This CDR3 contains 14 residues. V gave up 0 bases and J gave up 2 bases, with 7 bases separating them. Looked up from germline, CDR1 is MGHRA and CDR2 is YSYEKL. The CDR3 bases are TGCGCCAGCAGCCAAGAGACAAGAAACTATGGCTACACCTTC. Translating gives CASSQETRNYGYTF.

This rearrangement joins TRBV7-6 to TRBJ2-7, with D tentatively TRBD2 (6 bases). Germline CDR1 is SGHVS and CDR2 is FNYEAQ. The CDR3 has 15 residues. Deletions cut 6 bases from V and 9 bases from J, with 24 bases between. The CDR3 DNA sequence: TGTGCCAGCAGTCGCGGAGGGGCCCAGGGTACGGCGCAGTACTTC. Translated, it gives CASSRGGAQGTAQYF. Combining the CDR3 with reference TRBV7-6 and TRBJ2-7 gives the whole variable domain GAGVSQSPRYKVTKRGQDVALRCDPISGHVSLYWYRQALGQGPEFLTYFNYEAQQDKSGLPNDRFSAERPEGSISTLTIQRTEQRDSAMYRCASSRGGAQGTAQYFGPGTRLTVT.

This clone showed up just a few times. This chain connects TRBV7-8 to TRBJ2-7, with TRBD1 matching over 8 bases. The length of the CDR3 is 14 residues. Germline V lookup: CDR1 SGHVS, CDR2 FQNEAQ. The V gene end was trimmed by 5 bases and the J gene end by 5 bases; junction bases not matched to a gene: 8. In DNA form, the CDR3 reads TGTGCCAGCAGCGGTTCGACAGGGGTTAACGAGCAGTACTTC. It codes for CASSGSTGVNEQYF. The entire variable domain, with the rest obtained from reference TRBV7-8 and TRBJ2-7, is as follows: GAGVSQSPRYKVAKRGQDVALRCDPISGHVSLFWYQQALGQGPEFLTYFQNEAQLDKSGLPSDRFFAERPEGSVSTLKIQRTQQEDSAVYLCASSGSTGVNEQYFGPGTRLTVT.

V is TRBV18 and J is TRBJ1-5; TRBD1 matches at 12 bases. This CDR3 spans 15 amino acids. J gave up 6 bases and V 3 bases, and 3 bases lay outside the gene matches. Germline V gene lookup returns CDR1 KGHSH and CDR2 LQKENI. CDR3 loop: CASSPGQGASQPQHF. DNA for the CDR3: TGTGCCAGCTCACCGGGACAGGGGGCGAGTCAGCCCCAGCATTTT.

This clone was seen once. Other nucleotide sequences in the sample specify the same CDR3. CDR3: CASSLDRGQPQHF. The CDR3, as DNA: TGTGCCAGCAGCTTAGACAGGGGCCAGCCCCAGCATTTT. The J gene is TRBJ1-5, the V gene TRBV11-2, with D possibly matching TRBD1 (6 bases). V gave up 0 bases and J gave up 7 bases, with 7 bases separating them. CDR3 length equals 13 residues. In germline, CDR1 is SGHAT, CDR2 FQNNGV.

CDR3 residues: CSVEALSGNTIYF. The CDR3 region has the DNA TGCAGCGTTGAAGCTCTCTCTGGAAACACCATATATTTT. The rearrangement joins TRBV29-1 to TRBJ1-3; D gene ambiguous. The V gene lost 1 base and the J gene lost 0 bases, with 4 bases spanning the gap. In germline, CDR1 is SQVTM, CDR2 ANQGSEA. This CDR3 region has 13 residues. Full variable domain (remainder filled in from reference TRBV29-1 and TRBJ1-3): SAVISQKPSRDICQRGTSLTIQCQVDSQVTMMFWYRQQPGQSLTLIATANQGSEATYESGFVIDKFPISRPNLTFSTLTVSNMSPEDSSIYLCSVEALSGNTIYFGEGSWLTVV.

For the CDR3, the DNA is TGTGCCAGCAGCTTGGCCAAGGGGGGGAAGACTGAAGCTTTCTTT. Translation gives CASSLAKGGKTEAFF. The rearrangement links TRBV5-4 to TRBJ1-1, with D possibly being TRBD1 (6 bases). Trimming shortened V by 0 bases and J by 5 bases, and 14 bases separated the two germline ends. This CDR3 spans 15 amino acids. Germline values: CDR1 SGHNT, CDR2 YYREEE (reference sequence).

The chain is built from TRBV2 and TRBJ1-4, with 9 bases lining up with TRBD1. Per germline, CDR1 SNHLY and CDR2 FYNNEI. V shed 3 bases, J shed 5 bases, and the junction held 10 bases outside the gene matches. The CDR3 is 17 residues long. CDR3 sequence reads: CASSDSRTGVLNEKLFF. The DNA of the CDR3 is TGTGCCAGCAGTGATTCTCGGACAGGGGTCTTAAATGAAAAACTGTTTTTT.

The chain is built from TRBV10-3 and TRBJ1-2; D is unclear. CDR1 and CDR2 from the germline V gene are ENHRY and SYGVKD. This CDR3 is 12 amino acids long. Trimming cost V 4 bases and J 7 bases, with 10 bases left between them. CDR3 in DNA: TGTGCCATCAGTGGAGGGATGGGTGGCTACACCTTC. Translation: CAISGGMGGYTF.

This clone appeared a few times. The genes are TRBV29-1 and TRBJ2-6; no definite D call. Germline values: CDR1 SQVTM, CDR2 ANQGSEA. V was cut by 6 bases and J by 2 bases, with 14 bases left in between. The CDR3 is 15 residues long. CDR3 DNA sequence: TGCAGCGTCGAGACTGCCGGAACTGGGGCCAACGTCCTGACTTTC. Translated, it gives CSVETAGTGANVLTF.